Following are 11 T cell receptor beta chains from one sample sequenced in a study of OX40 agonist ivuxolimab in advanced cancers. TCRdb keeps only in-frame clones here, not all; method: immunoSEQ multiplex PCR. This sample carries tens of thousands of clones, approximately 84% of them seen once, and the ten largest clones take 5.5% to 7.5%. The material sequenced was CD4+ or CD8+ T cells sorted from blood, taken in a trial of the OX40 agonist ivuxolimab. These receptors all come from an adult with an advanced solid tumor such as melanoma, head and neck, liver or kidney cancer.

The chain has TRBV28 and TRBJ1-5, with 7 bases that match TRBD1. The V gene end was trimmed by 6 bases and the J gene end by 6 bases; junction bases not matched to a gene: 8. Germline V CDR1 and CDR2: MDHEN, SYDVKM. The CDR3 is made up of 14 amino acids. The CDR3 DNA follows: TGTGCCAGCAGCCCCGGACAGGATTTTCAGCCCCAGCATTTT. Its protein product is CASSPGQDFQPQHF.

The V call is TRBV5-4, the J call TRBJ2-3, with 14 nucleotides matching TRBD2. The CDR3 has 16 amino acids. Germline assignment: CDR1 SGHNT and CDR2 YYREEE (reference sequence). V gave up 4 bases and J gave up 6 bases; unmatched junction bases: 7. Written as DNA, the CDR3 is TGTGCCAGCAGCGGAATGGGACTAGCGGGGGCCGATACGCAGTATTTT. Encoded protein: CASSGMGLAGADTQYF.

The chain employs TRBV5-1 and TRBJ1-1; weak D call: TRBD1 (6 bases). The V end lost 4 bases, the J end lost 1 base, and 11 bases lay between the germline ends. The germline gives CDR1 SGHRS, CDR2 YFSETQ. The CDR3 sequence is 14 residues long. The CDR3 is CASSLQGQNTEAFF. The CDR3 region has the DNA TGCGCCAGCAGCCTTCAGGGGCAGAACACTGAAGCTTTCTTT.

The rearrangement links TRBV18 to TRBJ2-3, with D unclear. Germline loops: CDR1 KGHSH, CDR2 LQKENI. Deletions cut 3 bases from V and 3 bases from J, with 13 bases between. This CDR3 is built from 15 residues. The CDR3 region is CASSPVTGLTDTQYF. In DNA form, the CDR3 reads TGTGCCAGCTCACCCGTGACTGGGCTGACAGATACGCAGTATTTT.

The chain carries TRBV4-3 and TRBJ2-3; the D gene is possibly TRBD1 (5 bases). Germline V gene data show CDR1 as LGHNA and CDR2 as YSLEER. V was pared by 0 bases and J by 2 bases, with 12 bases between. This CDR3 region has 16 residues. The CDR3 region is CASSQDRAADTDTQYF. DNA for the CDR3: TGCGCCAGCAGCCAAGACAGGGCGGCGGACACAGATACGCAGTATTTT.

The chain combines TRBV2 with TRBJ2-2, with TRBD1 as a possible D gene (5 bases). V lost 6 bases and J 3 bases, leaving 8 bases between the germline ends. This CDR3 region has 13 residues. Germline V gene lookup returns CDR1 SNHLY and CDR2 FYNNEI. CDR3 sequence reads: CASRTEDTGELFF. As DNA, the CDR3 is TGTGCCAGCAGGACAGAGGACACCGGGGAGCTGTTTTTT. Combining the CDR3 with reference TRBV2 and TRBJ2-2 gives the whole variable domain EPEVTQTPSHQVTQMGQEVILRCVPISNHLYFYWYRQILGQKVEFLVSFYNNEISEKSEIFDDQFSVERPDGSNFTLKIRSTKLEDSAMYFCASRTEDTGELFFGEGSRLTVL.

This chain joins TRBV5-1 and TRBJ1-2; D might be TRBD1 (5 bases). The CDR3 totals 15 residues. The V and J ends lost 0 bases and 7 bases respectively, with 16 bases between them. CDR1 and CDR2 (germline): SGHRS, YFSETQ. CDR3 DNA sequence: TGCGCCAGCAGCTTGGGTGGCCAGGGTGGGTCTGGCTACACCTTC. Protein: CASSLGGQGGSGYTF.

The chain uses TRBV9 and TRBJ1-1, with a tentative D call TRBD1 (5 bases). Deletions cut 0 bases from V and 3 bases from J, with 9 bases between. This CDR3 comprises 14 residues. Germline V gene sequence: CDR1 SGDLS, CDR2 YYNGEE. The CDR3 nucleotides are TGTGCCAGCAGCGTAGGACCCAGGGACACTGAAGCTTTCTTT. Its translation is CASSVGPRDTEAFF.

This chain connects TRBV5-1 to TRBJ1-1, with no clear D. Germline V gives CDR1 SGHRS, CDR2 YFSETQ. The V end lost 0 bases, the J end lost 0 bases, and 6 bases lay between the germline ends. This CDR3 has 14 residues. In DNA, the CDR3 is TGCGCCAGCAGCTTGGGTGGTATGAACACTGAAGCTTTCTTT. It translates to CASSLGGMNTEAFF.

The V gene is TRBV2, the J gene TRBJ1-1; D is undetermined. This CDR3 region has 13 residues. Trimming stripped 4 bases from V and 4 bases from J, with 10 bases between. Germline CDR1 reads SNHLY; CDR2 reads FYNNEI. CDR3 DNA sequence: TGTGCCAGCAGTGGAGAAGTTACCACTGAAGCTTTCTTT. Amino acids: CASSGEVTTEAFF.

The chain carries TRBV19 and TRBJ1-5, with D unresolved. CDR1 is LNHDA, CDR2 SQIVND, per germline (reference sequence). Between the trimmed V and J ends, which lost 7 bases and 2 bases, there was a span of 15 bases. This CDR3 is 15 amino acids long. The CDR3 bases are TGTGCCAGTAAATTCGGGCTGGCGGGCAATCAGCCCCAGCATTTT. Protein sequence: CASKFGLAGNQPQHF.